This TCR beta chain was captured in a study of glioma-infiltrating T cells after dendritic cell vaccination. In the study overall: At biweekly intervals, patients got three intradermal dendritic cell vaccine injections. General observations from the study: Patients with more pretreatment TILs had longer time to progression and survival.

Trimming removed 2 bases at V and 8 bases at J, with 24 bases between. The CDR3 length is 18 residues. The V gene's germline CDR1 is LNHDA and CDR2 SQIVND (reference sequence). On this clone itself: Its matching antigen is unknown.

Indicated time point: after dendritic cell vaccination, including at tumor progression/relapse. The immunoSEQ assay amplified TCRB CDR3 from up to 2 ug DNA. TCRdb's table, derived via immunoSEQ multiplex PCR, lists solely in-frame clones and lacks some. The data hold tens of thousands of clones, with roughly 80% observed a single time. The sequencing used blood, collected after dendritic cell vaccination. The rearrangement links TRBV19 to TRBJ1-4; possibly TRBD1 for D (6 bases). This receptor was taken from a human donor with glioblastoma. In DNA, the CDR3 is TGTGCCAGTAGTATAACGGCCCTCCGGACAGCCAGCCCCGAAAAACTGTTTTTT. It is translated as CASSITALRTASPEKLFF.